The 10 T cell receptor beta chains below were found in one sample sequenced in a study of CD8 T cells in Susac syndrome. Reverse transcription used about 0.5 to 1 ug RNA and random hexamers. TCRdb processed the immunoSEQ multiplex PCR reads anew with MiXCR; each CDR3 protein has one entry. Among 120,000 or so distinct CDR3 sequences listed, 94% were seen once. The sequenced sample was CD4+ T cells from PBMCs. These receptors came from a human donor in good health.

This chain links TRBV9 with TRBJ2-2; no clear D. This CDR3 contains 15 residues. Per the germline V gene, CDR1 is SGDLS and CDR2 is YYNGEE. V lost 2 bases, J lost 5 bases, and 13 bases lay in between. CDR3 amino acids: CASSVSTVITGELFF. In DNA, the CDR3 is TGTGCCAGCAGCGTTTCGACGGTGATTACCGGGGAGCTGTTTTTT.

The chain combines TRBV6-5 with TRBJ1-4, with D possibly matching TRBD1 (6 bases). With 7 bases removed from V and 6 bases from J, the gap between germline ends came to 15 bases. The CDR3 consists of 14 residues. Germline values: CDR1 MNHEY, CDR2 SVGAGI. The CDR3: CASTKGGIHEKLFF. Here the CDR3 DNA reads TGTGCCAGCACCAAGGGGGGGATTCATGAAAAACTGTTTTTT.

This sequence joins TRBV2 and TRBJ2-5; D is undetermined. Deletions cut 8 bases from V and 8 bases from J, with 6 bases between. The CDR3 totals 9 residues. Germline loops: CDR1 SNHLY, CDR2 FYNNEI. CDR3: CASGVTQYF. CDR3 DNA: TGTGCCAGCGGGGTAACCCAGTACTTC.

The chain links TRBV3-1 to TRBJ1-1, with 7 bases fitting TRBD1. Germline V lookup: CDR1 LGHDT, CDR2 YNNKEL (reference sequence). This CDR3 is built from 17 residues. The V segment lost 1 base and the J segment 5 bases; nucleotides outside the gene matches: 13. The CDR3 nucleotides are TGTGCCAGCAGCCAAGGTTCGTCGGGAGCAGGGGGGACTGAAGCTTTCTTT. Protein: CASSQGSSGAGGTEAFF.

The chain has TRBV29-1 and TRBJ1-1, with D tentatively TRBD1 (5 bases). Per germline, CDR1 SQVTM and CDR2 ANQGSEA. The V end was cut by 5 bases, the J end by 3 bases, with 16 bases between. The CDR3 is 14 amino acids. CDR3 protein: CSVRTGLSDTEAFF. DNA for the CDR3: TGCAGCGTTAGAACGGGACTATCGGACACTGAAGCTTTCTTT.

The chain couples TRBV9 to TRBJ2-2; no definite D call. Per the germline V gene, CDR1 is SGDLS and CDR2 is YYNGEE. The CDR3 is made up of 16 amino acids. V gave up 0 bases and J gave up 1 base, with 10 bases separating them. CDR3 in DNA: TGTGCCAGCAGCGTAGTTGGTACAAGGAACACCGGGGAGCTGTTTTTT. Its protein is CASSVVGTRNTGELFF. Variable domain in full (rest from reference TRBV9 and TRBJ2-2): DSGVTQTPKHLITATGQRVTLRCSPRSGDLSVYWYQQSLDQGLQFLIQYYNGEERAKGNILERFSAQQFPDLHSELNLSSLELGDSALYFCASSVVGTRNTGELFFGEGSRLTVL.

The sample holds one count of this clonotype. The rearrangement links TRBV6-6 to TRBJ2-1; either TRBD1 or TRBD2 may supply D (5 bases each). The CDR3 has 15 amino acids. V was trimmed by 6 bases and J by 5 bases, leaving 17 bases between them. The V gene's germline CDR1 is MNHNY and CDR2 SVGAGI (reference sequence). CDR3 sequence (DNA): TGTGCCAGCAGAAGACGGACGCAGGGAGACAATGAGCAGTTCTTC. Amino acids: CASRRRTQGDNEQFF.

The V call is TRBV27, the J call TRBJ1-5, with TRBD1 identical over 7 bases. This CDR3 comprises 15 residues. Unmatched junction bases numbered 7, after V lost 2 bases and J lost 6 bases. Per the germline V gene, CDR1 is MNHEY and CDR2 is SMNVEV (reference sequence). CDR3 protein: CASSLEGAGGQPQHF. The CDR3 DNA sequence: TGTGCCAGCAGTTTAGAAGGGGCAGGGGGTCAGCCCCAGCATTTT.

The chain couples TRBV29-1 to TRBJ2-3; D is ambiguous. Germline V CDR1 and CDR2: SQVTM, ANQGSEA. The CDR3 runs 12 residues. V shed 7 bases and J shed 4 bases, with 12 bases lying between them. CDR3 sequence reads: CSAELGADTQYF. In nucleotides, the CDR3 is TGCAGCGCCGAACTCGGAGCAGATACGCAGTATTTT.

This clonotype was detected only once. CDR3 coding DNA: TGTGCCAGAGGCCCCCCGCACACTGAAGCTTTCTTT. This codes for CARGPPHTEAFF. The chain joins TRBV5-3 to TRBJ1-1, with D unresolved. TRBV5-3 is classed as an ORF, of uncertain function. V was trimmed by 7 bases and J by 3 bases, leaving 10 bases between them. The CDR3 extends over 12 amino acids.